One T cell receptor (beta chain) is described in this entry. Its antigen is unknown. Other DNA sequences of this sample code for an identical CDR3. It was with 60 Vbeta and 13 Jbeta primers that the PCR ran. Using immunoSEQ multiplex PCR, the repertoire was profiled, and TCRdb retains in-frame clones only, with some absent. Seen here are around 120,000 clones, around 80% observed once, and the top ten hold roughly 5%. The V segment lost 2 bases and the J segment 6 bases; nucleotides outside the gene matches: 3. Per the germline V gene, CDR1 is SGHRS and CDR2 is YFSETQ. This CDR3 spans 13 amino acids. These data originate in a study of cytomegalovirus exposure and HLA in healthy donors. Study-wide points: Whilst most TCR sequences proved rare, a subset of public TCRs occurred across many donors. A later analysis showed HLA-associated TCR beta chains outstripping equally common others in clonal expansion. A later analysis by the authors found several of the most significant clusters apparently linked to common viral pathogens.

The origin of this receptor is a female donor in good health and CMV-seropositive. Sample: PBMCs. The chain joins TRBV5-1 to TRBJ1-2, with 8 bases lining up with TRBD1. The CDR3 sequence: CASSFQDRDGYTF. DNA of the CDR3: TGCGCCAGCAGCTTTCAGGACAGGGATGGCTACACCTTC.